The 17 T cell receptor beta chains presented below share a single source sample, sequenced in a study of cytomegalovirus exposure and HLA in healthy donors. Vbeta (60) and Jbeta (13) primers were used in the PCR. Libraries were prepared by immunoSEQ multiplex PCR; TCRdb keeps only in-frame clonotypes and omits some of them. The repertoire holds approximately 170,000 clones, with more than 80% as singletons. The specimen sequenced was PBMCs. These receptors originate from a male donor in good health and CMV-seronegative.

CDR3 DNA: TGTGCCAGCAGCTTAGCATTCGAGGGGCTTTCAGGGACTCCTAACTATGGCTACACCTTC. Protein product: CASSLAFEGLSGTPNYGYTF. This sequence joins TRBV7-2 and TRBJ1-2; possible D gene TRBD1, 5 bases. Germline lookup yields CDR1 SGHTA and CDR2 FQGNSA. The V end lost 0 bases, the J end lost 0 bases, and 23 bases lay between the germline ends. CDR3 length: 20 residues.

V and J are TRBV7-2 and TRBJ2-7; 13 bases align to TRBD2. This CDR3 spans 16 amino acids. V dropped 5 bases and J dropped 6; count of bases not matched to a gene: 10. From germline, CDR1 is SGHTA and CDR2 FQGNSA. CDR3 amino acids: CASSAEGTSGICEQYF. CDR3 nucleotides: TGTGCCAGCAGCGCCGAAGGGACTAGCGGGATTTGCGAGCAGTACTTC.

The J gene is TRBJ1-2, the V gene TRBV28, with 7 bases matching TRBD1. Germline-derived CDR1 and CDR2 are MDHEN and SYDVKM. V lost 10 bases and J lost 2; bases outside the gene matches: 13. This CDR3 is 15 amino acids long. This CDR3 reads CATRGGQGGNYGYTF. CDR3 sequence (DNA): TGTGCCACCCGGGGGGGGCAGGGGGGCAACTATGGCTACACCTTC.

The rearrangement links TRBV5-4 to TRBJ2-2; D remains ambiguous. With 1 base removed from V and 3 bases from J, the gap between germline ends came to 13 bases. This CDR3 has 16 residues. Looked up from germline, CDR1 is SGHNT and CDR2 is YYREEE (reference sequence). As DNA, the CDR3 is TGTGCCAGCAGCTTGCTCGGTTACGGAGACACCGGGGAGCTGTTTTTT. Its translation: CASSLLGYGDTGELFF.

The table lists this clone with a count of one. The V call is TRBV6-4, the J call TRBJ2-1; 15 nucleotides line up with TRBD2. The CDR3 is made up of 18 amino acids. Unmatched junction bases numbered 7, after V lost 0 bases and J lost 7 bases. Germline lookup yields CDR1 MRHNA and CDR2 SNTAGT. The CDR3 nucleotides are TGTGCCAGCAGTGACTCGATTGGACTAGCGGGGGGGCGGAATGAGCAGTTCTTC. Encoded protein: CASSDSIGLAGGRNEQFF.

Of note for this clone: Distinct nucleotide sequences in the sample also encode this CDR3. The CDR3 spells CASSSARGTGISEAFF. CDR3 nucleotide sequence: TGTGCCAGCAGCTCGGCGAGGGGGACAGGGATTTCTGAAGCTTTCTTT. The J gene is TRBJ1-1, the V gene TRBV5-4, with 9 bases lining up with TRBD1. The CDR3 is 16 residues long. CDR1 and CDR2 from the germline V gene are SGHNT and YYREEE (reference sequence). V lost 3 bases to trimming and J lost 6 bases; unmatched junction nucleotides: 12.

The table lists this clone with a count of one. The rearrangement links TRBV7-2 to TRBJ1-3, with TRBD1 matching over 8 bases. The CDR3 consists of 15 residues. Germline CDR1 is SGHTA and CDR2 is FQGNSA. J lost 4 bases, V lost 6 bases, and 8 bases had no gene match. The CDR3 sequence: CASSSQGALGNTIYF. In nucleotides, the CDR3 is TGTGCCAGCAGTTCTCAGGGGGCGCTGGGAAACACCATATATTTT.

This clone turned up a few times. The V gene is TRBV19, the J gene TRBJ1-6, with D uncertain. With 3 bases removed from V and 10 bases from J, the gap between germline ends came to 16 bases. CDR1 and CDR2 from the germline V gene are LNHDA and SQIVND (reference sequence). This CDR3 is built from 15 residues. Written as DNA, the CDR3 is TGTGCCAGTAGTATTTGGAGGGCCGCGGGCTCACCCCTCCACTTT. Translating it yields CASSIWRAAGSPLHF.

The chain combines TRBV6-1 with TRBJ2-5; D might be TRBD1 (5 bases). The germline V gene has CDR1 MNHNS and CDR2 SASEGT. Trimming stripped 6 bases from V and 0 bases from J, with 14 bases between. This CDR3 region has 15 residues. Here the CDR3 DNA reads TGTGCCAGCAGACCAGGGCCACCGTACCAAGAGACCCAGTACTTC. Its translation: CASRPGPPYQETQYF.

The rearrangement uses TRBV21-1 and TRBJ2-7; whether TRBD2, the table's D call, matches the DNA was not checked. TRBV21-1 is annotated as a pseudogene. The CDR3 sequence is 17 residues long. CDR3 sequence reads: CASSCYRGLAEIYEQYF. Here the CDR3 DNA reads TGTGCCAGCAGCTGTTATCGAGGACTAGCGGAGATCTACGAGCAGTACTTC.

The chain uses TRBV5-6 and TRBJ1-6; 8 bases line up with TRBD1. Per germline, CDR1 SGHDT and CDR2 YYEEEE. The CDR3 has 15 residues. The V gene end was trimmed by 4 bases and the J gene end by 10 bases; junction bases not matched to a gene: 10. DNA of the CDR3: TGTGCCAGCAGCGTAGGACAGGGCTTTGAGTCACCCCTCCACTTT. This encodes CASSVGQGFESPLHF.

This chain links TRBV21-1 with TRBJ2-7; the table calls TRBD1, which could not be checked here. TRBV21-1 is recorded as a pseudogene. CDR3 length equals 15 residues. CDR3 DNA sequence: TGTGCCAGCAGCGTCCGGGACAGGGGCGATTACGAGCAGTACTTC. Translated: CASSVRDRGDYEQYF.

The sample holds one count of this clone. The rearrangement uses TRBV7-8 and TRBJ2-5; 11 bases line up with TRBD1. V was pared by 5 bases and J by 5 bases, with 7 bases of the junction left unmatched. Germline V gene lookup returns CDR1 SGHVS and CDR2 FQNEAQ. This CDR3 is 15 amino acids long. The CDR3 DNA reads as TGTGCCAGCAGCCGCGGACAGGGGGCAGGGGAGACCCAGTACTTC. Translating it yields CASSRGQGAGETQYF.

This clone appeared once. This chain joins TRBV28 and TRBJ2-5; a weak D match, TRBD2 (6 bases). Trimming pared 5 bases from V and 3 bases from J, leaving 16 bases between. Per germline, CDR1 MDHEN and CDR2 SYDVKM. There are 15 residues in the CDR3. CDR3: CASSNAGQNEETQYF. The CDR3 bases are TGTGCCAGCAGTAACGCGGGGCAAAACGAAGAGACCCAGTACTTC.

This rearrangement joins TRBV6-1 to TRBJ2-5; TRBD2 agrees at 13 bases. The V and J ends lost 2 bases and 4 bases, in that order; junction bases with no gene match: 10. There are 18 residues in the CDR3. The V gene's germline CDR1 is MNHNS and CDR2 SASEGT. This CDR3 reads CASSETSGRAWRLETQYF. The CDR3 DNA reads TGTGCCAGCAGTGAAACTAGCGGGAGGGCGTGGAGGTTAGAGACCCAGTACTTC.

This chain connects TRBV5-1 to TRBJ2-7, with D perhaps matching TRBD1 (5 bases). Trimming removed 0 bases at V and 3 bases at J, with 22 bases between. Germline values: CDR1 SGHRS, CDR2 YFSETQ. The CDR3 contains 18 residues. The CDR3 is CASSLAQSRDWIGYEQYF. CDR3 DNA sequence: TGCGCCAGCAGCTTGGCACAGTCCAGGGATTGGATCGGCTACGAGCAGTACTTC.

This clone was seen only a few times. The V and J genes are TRBV30 and TRBJ1-4; the match to TRBD1 covers 9 bases. CDR1 GTSNPN and CDR2 SVGIG come from the germline V gene (reference sequence). This CDR3 region has 15 residues. The V gene end was trimmed by 0 bases and the J gene end by 6 bases; junction bases not matched to a gene: 5. This chain's CDR3 is CAWSVRGQGDEKLFF. The CDR3 DNA is TGTGCCTGGAGTGTGAGGGGACAGGGTGATGAAAAACTGTTTTTT.